Following are 26 T cell receptor beta chains from one sample sequenced in a study of cytomegalovirus exposure and HLA in healthy donors. Amplification used 60 Vbeta primers and 13 Jbeta primers. TCRdb keeps only in-frame clones here, not all; method: immunoSEQ multiplex PCR. The sample holds around 80,000 clones, 10% seen once. Input material: PBMCs. All receptors derive from a man between 60 and 75 years old in good health and CMV-seropositive.

The CDR3 bases are TGTGCCTGGAGTGCGGGACAACAGAATTCACCCCTCCACTTT. Its translation is CAWSAGQQNSPLHF. The J gene is TRBJ1-6, the V gene TRBV30; D may be TRBD1 (6 bases). CDR1 is GTSNPN, CDR2 SVGIG, per germline (reference sequence). V dropped 1 base and J dropped 7 bases, with 11 bases sitting between them. There are 14 residues in the CDR3.

This clone showed up just a few times. The V and J genes are TRBV29-1 and TRBJ2-5; tentatively, D is TRBD1 (6 bases). The V gene lost 6 bases and the J gene lost 0 bases, with 11 bases spanning the gap. Germline CDR1 is SQVTM and CDR2 is ANQGSEA. The CDR3 spans 13 residues. CDR3 in amino acids: CSVGTGYQETQYF. The CDR3 nucleotides read TGCAGCGTCGGTACAGGGTACCAAGAGACCCAGTACTTC.

This clone was seen ten or more times. The V call is TRBV30, the J call TRBJ1-2, with D maybe TRBD1 (6 bases). Per germline, CDR1 GTSNPN and CDR2 SVGIG (reference sequence). CDR3 size: 13 residues. V lost 4 bases to trimming and J lost 8 bases, with 17 bases between them. The CDR3 spells CAWMGHHLWGYTF. Written as DNA, the CDR3 is TGTGCCTGGATGGGACACCACCTATGGGGCTACACCTTC.

This chain joins TRBV6-5 and TRBJ2-7; D call uncertain. Germline V gives CDR1 MNHEY, CDR2 SVGAGI. CDR3 length: 14 amino acids. The ends were cut back, 6 bases at V and 0 bases at J, with 12 bases in the middle. CDR3 nucleotide sequence: TGTGCCAGCAGGGGCCTAACCAGCTCCTACGAGCAGTACTTC. Translated, it gives CASRGLTSSYEQYF.

This clone appeared a few times. The chain uses TRBV11-3 and TRBJ2-5; TRBD2 matches 8 bases. The CDR3 is 15 residues long. Germline V gene sequence: CDR1 SGHNT, CDR2 YENEEA. The V segment lost 2 bases and the J segment 5 bases; nucleotides outside the gene matches: 7. The CDR3 is CASSLTSGRGETQYF. The CDR3 DNA is TGTGCCAGCAGCTTAACGAGCGGGAGAGGGGAGACCCAGTACTTC.

V gene TRBV19 combines with J gene TRBJ2-7, with 9 bases aligning to TRBD1. The CDR3 runs 15 residues. V dropped 5 bases and J dropped 3; count of bases not matched to a gene: 8. In germline, CDR1 is LNHDA, CDR2 SQIVND (reference sequence). The CDR3 DNA reads TGTGCCAGTAGTCTGATGCCGGGACAGGGCTACGAGCAGTACTTC. Its translation: CASSLMPGQGYEQYF.

The chain is built from TRBV15 and TRBJ2-1, with 9 bases identical to TRBD2. CDR1 is LNHNV and CDR2 is YYDKDF in the germline V gene (reference sequence). The J segment lost 8 bases and the V segment lost 1 base, leaving 6 bases of the junction unmatched. The CDR3 length is 15 residues. The CDR3 is CATSRVGGGAYEQFF. The CDR3 DNA reads TGTGCCACCAGCAGAGTGGGCGGGGGGGCTTATGAGCAGTTCTTC.

The chain recombines TRBV6-5 with TRBJ1-2, with 9 bases matching TRBD1. Trimming took 6 bases from V and 5 from J; bases not matched to a gene: 7. The CDR3 length is 14 residues. CDR1 and CDR2 (germline): MNHEY, SVGAGI. DNA for the CDR3: TGTGCCAGCAGACAACCGGGACAGGGATATGGCTACACCTTC. Its protein product is CASRQPGQGYGYTF.

This clone was seen more than once but under ten times. The chain links TRBV29-1 to TRBJ1-1; tentatively, D is TRBD1 (6 bases). V was trimmed by 5 bases and J by 2 bases, leaving 12 bases between them. This CDR3 region has 13 residues. Germline values: CDR1 SQVTM, CDR2 ANQGSEA. The CDR3 region is CSVYRDLNTEAFF. Written as DNA, the CDR3 is TGCAGCGTTTACAGGGACCTAAACACTGAAGCTTTCTTT. The whole variable domain, filled in from reference TRBV29-1 and TRBJ1-1, reads SAVISQKPSRDICQRGTSLTIQCQVDSQVTMMFWYRQQPGQSLTLIATANQGSEATYESGFVIDKFPISRPNLTFSTLTVSNMSPEDSSIYLCSVYRDLNTEAFFGQGTRLTVV.

In this sample, this clone turned up a few times. The chain recombines TRBV9 with TRBJ1-3; D is unresolved. This CDR3 is built from 14 residues. Deletions cut 1 base from V and 2 bases from J, with 7 bases between. The germline V gene has CDR1 SGDLS and CDR2 YYNGEE. The CDR3 DNA reads as TGTGCCAGCAGCGTAACTAATGCTGGAAACACCATATATTTT. This gives the protein CASSVTNAGNTIYF.

The V gene is TRBV4-1, the J gene TRBJ2-2, with D perhaps matching TRBD2 (7 bases). Trimming took 4 bases from V and 3 from J, leaving 18 bases between them. CDR1 and CDR2 (germline): MGHRA, YSYEKL. CDR3 length: 17 residues. The CDR3 region is CASSPRGGGPHTGELFF. CDR3 DNA sequence: TGCGCCAGCAGCCCCCGAGGGGGGGGGCCCCACACCGGGGAGCTGTTTTTT.

The chain has TRBV2 and TRBJ2-3; D is possibly TRBD1 (6 bases). Per the germline V gene, CDR1 is SNHLY and CDR2 is FYNNEI. V was clipped by 6 bases and J by 0 bases, with 13 bases between them. The CDR3 totals 15 residues. The DNA for the CDR3 is TGTGCCAGCAGCGAAAGGACAGTTAGCACAGATACGCAGTATTTT. Translating it yields CASSERTVSTDTQYF.

This chain connects TRBV6-1 to TRBJ2-7; 8 bases fit TRBD1. The germline CDR1 and CDR2 sequences are MNHNS and SASEGT. The CDR3 runs to 15 residues. The V and J ends lost 1 base and 2 bases, in that order; junction bases with no gene match: 4. CDR3 nucleotide sequence: TGTGCCAGCAGTGAAGAGGGACAGGCCCCCTACGAGCAGTACGTC. This encodes CASSEEGQAPYEQYV.

The chain employs TRBV5-5 and TRBJ1-5; D ambiguous. The CDR3 is made up of 16 amino acids. The V and J ends lost 3 bases and 2 bases respectively, with 15 bases between them. Germline V gene data show CDR1 as SGHKS and CDR2 as YYEKEE (reference sequence). This CDR3 is CASSSLPDWGNQPQHF. For the CDR3, the DNA is TGTGCCAGCAGCTCTCTACCTGACTGGGGCAATCAGCCCCAGCATTTT.

This sequence joins TRBV6-5 and TRBJ2-2, with D maybe TRBD1 (6 bases). The CDR3 sequence is 15 residues long. Germline V gene lookup returns CDR1 MNHEY and CDR2 SVGAGI. Trimming removed 6 bases at V and 1 base at J, with 12 bases between. The CDR3 DNA reads as TGTGCCAGCAGGCTGCCGGGACAGAACACCGGGGAGCTGTTTTTT. This gives the protein CASRLPGQNTGELFF.

The chain combines TRBV9 with TRBJ2-3, with D uncertain. The CDR3 extends over 12 amino acids. The ends were cut back, 4 bases at V and 2 bases at J, with 5 bases in the middle. Germline lookup yields CDR1 SGDLS and CDR2 YYNGEE. CDR3 amino acids: CASSPFTDTQYF. In DNA, the CDR3 is TGTGCCAGCAGCCCTTTCACAGATACGCAGTATTTT. The full variable domain, completed using reference TRBV9 and TRBJ2-3, is DSGVTQTPKHLITATGQRVTLRCSPRSGDLSVYWYQQSLDQGLQFLIQYYNGEERAKGNILERFSAQQFPDLHSELNLSSLELGDSALYFCASSPFTDTQYFGPGTRLTVL.

This clone was counted only a few times. This sequence joins TRBV18 and TRBJ2-1, with D perhaps TRBD1 (5 bases). Trimming pared 1 base from V and 8 bases from J, leaving 9 bases between. CDR3 length: 13 amino acids. Germline V CDR1 and CDR2: KGHSH, LQKENI. CDR3 amino acids: CASSPQGIDEQFF. The CDR3 DNA reads as TGTGCCAGCTCACCACAGGGGATCGATGAGCAGTTCTTC.

The rearrangement joins TRBV5-1 to TRBJ1-2; 8 bases map to TRBD1. In germline, CDR1 is SGHRS, CDR2 YFSETQ. This CDR3 region has 16 residues. The ends lost 4 bases at V and 1 base at J; junction bases unmatched: 9. This chain's CDR3 is CASSQVTGGINYGYTF. The CDR3 DNA is TGCGCCAGCAGCCAAGTTACAGGGGGGATTAACTATGGCTACACCTTC.

This clone was picked up one time. The chain couples TRBV6-1 to TRBJ2-7; tentative D call: TRBD1 (5 bases). Trimming shortened V by 4 bases and J by 2 bases, and 15 bases separated the two germline ends. Looked up from germline, CDR1 is MNHNS and CDR2 is SASEGT. The CDR3 is 15 amino acids. The CDR3 DNA sequence: TGTGCCAGCAGTGCCAGGGTTCCCTCCCCCTACGAGCAGTACGTC. It translates to CASSARVPSPYEQYV.

V is TRBV28 and J is TRBJ2-2, with D perhaps TRBD1 (6 bases). Trimming stripped 5 bases from V and 6 bases from J, with 16 bases between. Germline CDR1 is MDHEN and CDR2 is SYDVKM. CDR3 length: 15 residues. The CDR3 DNA sequence: TGTGCCAGCAGTCGCCTTATACAGGGCTCCGGGGAGCTGTTTTTT. Translated, it gives CASSRLIQGSGELFF.

The rearrangement joins TRBV9 to TRBJ1-6, with a weak D call TRBD1 (5 bases). V was cut by 0 bases and J by 8 bases, with 12 bases left in between. The CDR3 is 15 residues long. CDR1 is SGDLS, CDR2 YYNGEE, per germline. The CDR3 sequence is CASSVDSRVHSPLHF. The CDR3 DNA reads as TGTGCCAGCAGCGTAGACTCCAGGGTCCATTCACCCCTCCACTTT.

This clone was recorded a few times. The rearrangement joins TRBV28 to TRBJ2-2; 9 positions match TRBD1. This CDR3 has 15 amino acids. From germline, CDR1 is MDHEN and CDR2 SYDVKM. V shed 8 bases, J shed 5 bases, and the junction held 9 bases outside the gene matches. This CDR3 is CASRLTGGVTGELFF. The CDR3 DNA follows: TGTGCCAGCCGCCTGACAGGGGGGGTTACCGGGGAGCTGTTTTTT.

The chain combines TRBV6-6 with TRBJ1-5, with 8 bases fitting TRBD1. CDR3 length: 14 residues. Germline V CDR1 and CDR2: MNHNY, SVGAGI (reference sequence). With V trimmed by 4 bases and J by 7 bases, 6 bases remained unmatched. This chain's CDR3 is CASSLDRELQPQHF. In nucleotides, the CDR3 is TGTGCCAGCAGTTTGGACAGGGAATTGCAGCCCCAGCATTTT.

The sample holds a few counts of this clone. The chain uses TRBV19 and TRBJ2-7; 8 bases are shared with TRBD1. This CDR3 spans 14 amino acids. The germline V gene encodes CDR1 LNHDA and CDR2 SQIVND (reference sequence). V lost 5 bases to trimming and J lost 5 bases; unmatched junction nucleotides: 8. CDR3 coding DNA: TGTGCCAGTAGTTTGGGACAGGAGTCCCACGAGCAGTACTTC. Its translation is CASSLGQESHEQYF. The variable domain in full, completed from reference TRBV19 and TRBJ2-7, reads DGGITQSPKYLFRKEGQNVTLSCEQNLNHDAMYWYRQDPGQGLRLIYYSQIVNDFQKGDIAEGYSVSREKKESFPLTVTSAQKNPTAFYLCASSLGQESHEQYFGPGTRLTVT.

The chain is built from TRBV30 and TRBJ1-5; tentatively, D is TRBD1 (5 bases). V was cut by 0 bases and J by 6 bases, with 15 bases left in between. This CDR3 is 15 amino acids long. Germline V gives CDR1 GTSNPN, CDR2 SVGIG (reference sequence). The DNA of the CDR3 is TGTGCCTGGAGTGTACTCTCAGGGATCAGTCAGCCCCAGCATTTT. It is translated as CAWSVLSGISQPQHF.

V usage is TRBV5-1 and J usage is TRBJ2-1; the match to TRBD1 covers 12 bases. This CDR3 is built from 18 residues. The J segment lost 2 bases and the V segment lost 6 bases, leaving 12 bases of the junction unmatched. Per germline, CDR1 SGHRS and CDR2 YFSETQ. This CDR3 is CASTKPGQGANPYNEQFF. In DNA, the CDR3 is TGCGCCAGCACCAAGCCGGGACAGGGGGCGAACCCCTACAATGAGCAGTTCTTC.